The 2 T cell receptor beta chains listed next were all sequenced from one sample in a study of CXCR3-negative and CXCR3-positive naive CD8 T cells. Broader study findings: Against CXCR3-negative naive cells, CXCR3-positive naive cells showed more hydrophobic TRB CDR3s.

No antigen has been assigned to these receptors. In preparing the TRB cDNA libraries, 5' RACE with UMI labels was used. TCRdb derives one entry per CDR3 protein from the 5' RACE reads, leaving out DNA. The data show about 84,000 distinct CDR3 sequences, and the top ten clones hold 0.62%. What was sequenced was naive CXCR3+ CD8+ T cells from blood. Subset in this sample: CD45RO-CCR7+CD27+CD95- naive CD8+ T cells expressing CXCR3 (TNR3+). These receptors all come from a human donor in good health. Some clones in this sample may be carry-over from other donors' samples.

The rearrangement joins TRBV27 to TRBJ1-1. This CDR3 contains 14 residues. Germline assignment: CDR1 MNHEY and CDR2 SMNVEV (reference sequence). The CDR3 sequence: CASSLWRGETEAFF.

The V call is TRBV6-2 or TRBV6-3, the J call TRBJ2-7. CDR1 is MNHEY and CDR2 is SVGEGT in the germline V gene. This CDR3 has 16 residues. This CDR3 reads CASTLEGRGDSYEQYF.